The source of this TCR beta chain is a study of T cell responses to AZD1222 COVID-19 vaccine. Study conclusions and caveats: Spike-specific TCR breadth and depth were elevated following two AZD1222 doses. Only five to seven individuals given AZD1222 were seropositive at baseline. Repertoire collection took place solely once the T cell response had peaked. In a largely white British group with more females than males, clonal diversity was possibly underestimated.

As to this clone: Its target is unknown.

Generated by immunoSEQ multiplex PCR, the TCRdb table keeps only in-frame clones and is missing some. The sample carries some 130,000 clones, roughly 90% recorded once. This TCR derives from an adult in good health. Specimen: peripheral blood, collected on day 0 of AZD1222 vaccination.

The DNA for the CDR3 is TGTGCCAGCAGTGCCCTCCTGGGGACAGCCCAATATCTTGGCTACACCTTC. This gives the protein CASSALLGTAQYLGYTF. V usage is TRBV6-1 and J usage is TRBJ1-2, with 7 bases that match TRBD1. Trimming took 4 bases from V and 7 from J; bases not matched to a gene: 18. Germline CDR1 and CDR2: MNHNS and SASEGT. CDR3 length: 17 amino acids.